Given below is one T cell receptor beta chain in context. The sample carries other DNA sequences with the same CDR3. The record originates from a study of shared clonotypes between healthy human individuals. Measured with immunoSEQ multiplex PCR; TCRdb has only the in-frame clones, and not every one. The repertoire consists of some 1,600,000 clones, with 95% to 99% occurring once and the leading ten covering about 0.4%. V lost 1 base to trimming and J lost 2 bases, with 3 bases between them. The CDR3 is 12 amino acids. Per germline, CDR1 SGHTA and CDR2 FQGNSA. Sequences were obtained from naive CD4+ T cells sorted from blood. This sample's subset: CD45RA+ positively selected. The V gene is TRBV7-2, the J gene TRBJ2-7; no reliable D call. This sequence was found in a man aged 25-45 years in good health. CDR3 nucleotide sequence: TGTGCCAGCAGCTTAGTCCCCTACGAGCAGTACTTC. Translation gives CASSLVPYEQYF.